This T cell receptor (beta chain) was sequenced for a study of OX40 agonist ivuxolimab in advanced cancers. Overall study context: Patients were treated with intravenous ivuxolimab, dosed at 0.01 to 10 mg/kg and infused every 2 weeks. Each dose-escalation patient presented with hepatocellular carcinoma, melanoma, renal cell or head and neck cancer. Study observations and caveats: Fewer expanded clones were found on average in CD4+ than in CD8+ T cells.

Concerning this clone itself: Its antigen is not identified.

The method was immunoSEQ multiplex PCR; TCRdb's version includes in-frame clones alone and lacks a portion of them. The sample consists of about 51,000 clones, about 86% of them appearing once. The CDR3 length is 16 residues. The germline V gene encodes CDR1 SEHNR and CDR2 FQNEAQ (reference sequence). V was cut by 5 bases and J by 1 base, with 17 bases left in between. Sequenced here: CD4+ or CD8+ T cells sorted from blood, sampled in a trial of the OX40 agonist ivuxolimab. This TCR derives from an adult with an advanced solid tumor such as melanoma, head and neck, liver or kidney cancer. V gene TRBV7-9 combines with J gene TRBJ1-1, with D unclear. The DNA of the CDR3 is TGTGCCAGCAGCCCAAGGCGGCGGTTCGGGAACACTGAAGCTTTCTTT. As protein: CASSPRRRFGNTEAFF.